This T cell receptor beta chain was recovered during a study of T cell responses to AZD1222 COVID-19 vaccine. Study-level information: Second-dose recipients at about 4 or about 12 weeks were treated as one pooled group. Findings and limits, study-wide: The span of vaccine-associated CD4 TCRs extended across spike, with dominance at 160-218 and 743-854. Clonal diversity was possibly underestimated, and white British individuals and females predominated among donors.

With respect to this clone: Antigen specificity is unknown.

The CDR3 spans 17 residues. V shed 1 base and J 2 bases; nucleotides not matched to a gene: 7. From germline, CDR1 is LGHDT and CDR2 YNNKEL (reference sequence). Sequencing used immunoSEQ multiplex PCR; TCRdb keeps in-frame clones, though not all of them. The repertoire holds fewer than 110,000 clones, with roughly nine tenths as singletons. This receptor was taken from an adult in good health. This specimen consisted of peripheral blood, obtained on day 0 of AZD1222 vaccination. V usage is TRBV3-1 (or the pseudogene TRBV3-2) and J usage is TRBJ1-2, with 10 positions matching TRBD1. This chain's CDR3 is CASSQAPRTGGNYGYTF. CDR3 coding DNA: TGTGCCAGCAGCCAAGCCCCTCGGACAGGGGGAAACTATGGCTACACCTTC.